This T cell receptor beta chain was identified in a study of blood T cell repertoires in COVID-19. Study in general: Samples taken during acute and convalescent COVID-19 were collected in the United States, Italy and Spain.

The V gene's germline CDR1 is MNHEY and CDR2 SMNVEV (reference sequence). V shed 3 bases and J 2 bases; nucleotides not matched to a gene: 9. This CDR3 has 17 amino acids. Libraries were prepared by immunoSEQ multiplex PCR; TCRdb keeps only in-frame clonotypes and omits some of them. The sample carries approximately 410,000 clones, roughly 89% recorded once. This clone has just one count. The specimen sequenced was peripheral blood. The TCR originated in a woman in her twenties or thirties with active or convalescent COVID-19. V gene TRBV27 combines with J gene TRBJ2-1, with 8 bases aligning to TRBD2. The CDR3 DNA is TGTGCCAGCAGTTTGTTTGCGGGAGGCCCCCCCTACAATGAGCAGTTCTTC. Translation: CASSLFAGGPPYNEQFF.